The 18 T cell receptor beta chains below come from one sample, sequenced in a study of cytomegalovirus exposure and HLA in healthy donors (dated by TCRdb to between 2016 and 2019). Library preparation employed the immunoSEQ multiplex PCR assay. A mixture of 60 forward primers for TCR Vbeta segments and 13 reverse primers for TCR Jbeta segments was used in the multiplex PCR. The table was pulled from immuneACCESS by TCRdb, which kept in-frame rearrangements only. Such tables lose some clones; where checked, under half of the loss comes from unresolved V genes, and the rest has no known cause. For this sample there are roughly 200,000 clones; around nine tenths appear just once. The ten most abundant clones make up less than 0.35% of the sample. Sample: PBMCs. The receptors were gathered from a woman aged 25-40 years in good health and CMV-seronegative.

CDR3 in amino acids: CASSHLLAAANTGELFF. CDR3 nucleotides: TGTGCCAGCAGTCACTTACTAGCGGCCGCGAACACCGGGGAGCTGTTTTTT. J is TRBJ2-2 and V is TRBV9, with 8 positions matching TRBD2. The trim removed 5 bases at V and 0 bases at J, leaving 9 bases unmatched. The CDR3 has 17 residues. Germline loops: CDR1 SGDLS, CDR2 YYNGEE.

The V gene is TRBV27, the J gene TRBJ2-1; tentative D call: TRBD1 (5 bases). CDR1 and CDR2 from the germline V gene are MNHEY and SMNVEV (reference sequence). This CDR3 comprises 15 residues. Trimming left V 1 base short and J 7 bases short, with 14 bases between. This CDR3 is CASSLYWTPENEQFF. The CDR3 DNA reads TGTGCCAGCAGTTTATATTGGACACCAGAGAATGAGCAGTTCTTC.

CDR3 in amino acids: CASSEATAGQPQHF. For the CDR3, the DNA is TGTGCCAGCAGTGAAGCTACTGCTGGTCAGCCCCAGCATTTT. The chain couples TRBV2 to TRBJ1-5; D is unresolved. The germline V gene has CDR1 SNHLY and CDR2 FYNNEI. The CDR3 has 14 residues. V lost 0 bases and J lost 6, with 9 bases in between.

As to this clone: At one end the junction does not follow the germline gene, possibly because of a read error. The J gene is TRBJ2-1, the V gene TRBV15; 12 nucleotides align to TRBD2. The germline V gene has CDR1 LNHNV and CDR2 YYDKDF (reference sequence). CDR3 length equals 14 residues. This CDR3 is CATSRDRTSGTSVF. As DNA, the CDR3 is TGTGCCACCAGCAGAGATCGGACTAGCGGGACATCGGTCTTC.

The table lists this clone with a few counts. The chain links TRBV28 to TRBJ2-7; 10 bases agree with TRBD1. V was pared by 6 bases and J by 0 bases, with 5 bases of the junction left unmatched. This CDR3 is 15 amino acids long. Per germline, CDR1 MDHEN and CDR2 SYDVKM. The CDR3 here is CASRPGTGASYEQYF. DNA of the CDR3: TGTGCCAGCAGGCCCGGGACAGGGGCCTCCTACGAGCAGTACTTC.

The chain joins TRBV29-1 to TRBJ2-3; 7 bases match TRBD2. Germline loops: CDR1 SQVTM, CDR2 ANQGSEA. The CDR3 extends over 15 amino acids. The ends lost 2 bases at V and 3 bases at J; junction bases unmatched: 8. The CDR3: CSVERAGVGTDTQYF. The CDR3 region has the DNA TGCAGCGTTGAAAGGGCGGGAGTAGGTACAGATACGCAGTATTTT.

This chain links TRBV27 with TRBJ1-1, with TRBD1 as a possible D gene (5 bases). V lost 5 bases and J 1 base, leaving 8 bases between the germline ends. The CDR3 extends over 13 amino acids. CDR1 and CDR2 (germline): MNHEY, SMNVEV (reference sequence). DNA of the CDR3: TGTGCCAGCAGTCAGGGCGGGAACACTGAAGCTTTCTTT. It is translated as CASSQGGNTEAFF.

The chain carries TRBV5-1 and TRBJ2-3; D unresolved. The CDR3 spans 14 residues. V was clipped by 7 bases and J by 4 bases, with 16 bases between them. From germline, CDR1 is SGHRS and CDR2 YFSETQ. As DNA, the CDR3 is TGCGCCAGCTCAAAAGCTGGGCATCCAGATACGCAGTATTTT. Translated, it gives CASSKAGHPDTQYF. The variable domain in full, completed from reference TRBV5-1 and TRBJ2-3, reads KAGVTQTPRYLIKTRGQQVTLSCSPISGHRSVSWYQQTPGQGLQFLFEYFSETQRNKGNFPGRFSGRQFSNSRSEMNVSTLELGDSALYLCASSKAGHPDTQYFGPGTRLTVL.

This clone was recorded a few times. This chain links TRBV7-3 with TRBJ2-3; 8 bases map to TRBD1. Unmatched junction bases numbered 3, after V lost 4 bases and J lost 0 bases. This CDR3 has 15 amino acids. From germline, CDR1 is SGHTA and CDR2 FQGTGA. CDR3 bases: TGTGCCAGCAGCTCGGACAGGGCTAGCACAGATACGCAGTATTTT. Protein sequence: CASSSDRASTDTQYF.

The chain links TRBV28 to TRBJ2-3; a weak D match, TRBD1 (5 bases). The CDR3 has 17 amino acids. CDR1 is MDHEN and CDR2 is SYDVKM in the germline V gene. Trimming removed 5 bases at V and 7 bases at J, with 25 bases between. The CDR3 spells CASSSPRPGSGRNTQYF. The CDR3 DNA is TGTGCCAGCAGTAGCCCGCGTCCAGGGTCGGGTCGAAATACGCAGTATTTT.

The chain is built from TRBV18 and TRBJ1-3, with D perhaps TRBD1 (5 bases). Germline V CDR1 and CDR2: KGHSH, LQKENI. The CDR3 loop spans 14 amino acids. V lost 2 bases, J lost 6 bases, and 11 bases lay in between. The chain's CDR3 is CASSPGDSPNTIYF. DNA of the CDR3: TGTGCCAGCTCACCAGGGGACTCACCAAACACCATATATTTT.

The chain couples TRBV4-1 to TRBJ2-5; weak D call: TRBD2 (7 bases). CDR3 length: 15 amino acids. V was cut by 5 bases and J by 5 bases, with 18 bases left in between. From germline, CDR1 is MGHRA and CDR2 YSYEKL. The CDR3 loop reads CASSLGGGLGETQYF. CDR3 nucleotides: TGCGCCAGCAGCTTGGGGGGGGGCCTCGGGGAGACCCAGTACTTC.

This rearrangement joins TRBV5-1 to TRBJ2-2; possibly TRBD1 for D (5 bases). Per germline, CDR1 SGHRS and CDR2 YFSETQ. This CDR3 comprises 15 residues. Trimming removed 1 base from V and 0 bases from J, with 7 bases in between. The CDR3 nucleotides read TGCGCCAGCAGCTTGCGACAGACGAACACCGGGGAGCTGTTTTTT. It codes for CASSLRQTNTGELFF.

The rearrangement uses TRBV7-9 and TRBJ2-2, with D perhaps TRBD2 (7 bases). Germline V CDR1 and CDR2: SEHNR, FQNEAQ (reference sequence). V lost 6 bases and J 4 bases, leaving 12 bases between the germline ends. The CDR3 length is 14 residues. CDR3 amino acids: CASRGGAGTGELFF. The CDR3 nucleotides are TGTGCCAGCAGGGGGGGGGCCGGCACCGGGGAGCTGTTTTTT.

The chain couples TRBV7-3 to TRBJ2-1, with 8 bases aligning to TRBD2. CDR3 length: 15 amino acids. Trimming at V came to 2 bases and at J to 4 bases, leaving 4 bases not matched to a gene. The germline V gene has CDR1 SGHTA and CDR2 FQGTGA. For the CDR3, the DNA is TGTGCCAGCAGCTTAGCGGGGGGACGATACAATGAGCAGTTCTTC. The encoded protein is CASSLAGGRYNEQFF.

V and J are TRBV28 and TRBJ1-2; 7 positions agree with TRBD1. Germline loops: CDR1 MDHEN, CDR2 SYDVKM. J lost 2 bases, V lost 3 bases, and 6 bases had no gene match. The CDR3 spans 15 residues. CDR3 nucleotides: TGTGCCAGCAGTTTCGAGGACAGGAACAACTATGGCTACACCTTC. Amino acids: CASSFEDRNNYGYTF.

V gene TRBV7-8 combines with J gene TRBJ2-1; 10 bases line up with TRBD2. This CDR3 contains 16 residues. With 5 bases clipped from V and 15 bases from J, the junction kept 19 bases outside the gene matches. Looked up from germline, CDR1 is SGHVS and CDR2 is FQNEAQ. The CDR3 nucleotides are TGTGCCAGCAGCCCTCAAGGAGCGGGGGGGCCTAATAGGGTGTTCTTC. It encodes CASSPQGAGGPNRVFF.

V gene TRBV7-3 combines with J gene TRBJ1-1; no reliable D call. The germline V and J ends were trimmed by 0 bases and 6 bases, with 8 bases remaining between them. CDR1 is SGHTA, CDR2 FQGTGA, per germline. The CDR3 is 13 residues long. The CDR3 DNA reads TGTGCCAGCAGCTTAACACCAGGCCCTGAAGCTTTCTTT. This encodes CASSLTPGPEAFF.